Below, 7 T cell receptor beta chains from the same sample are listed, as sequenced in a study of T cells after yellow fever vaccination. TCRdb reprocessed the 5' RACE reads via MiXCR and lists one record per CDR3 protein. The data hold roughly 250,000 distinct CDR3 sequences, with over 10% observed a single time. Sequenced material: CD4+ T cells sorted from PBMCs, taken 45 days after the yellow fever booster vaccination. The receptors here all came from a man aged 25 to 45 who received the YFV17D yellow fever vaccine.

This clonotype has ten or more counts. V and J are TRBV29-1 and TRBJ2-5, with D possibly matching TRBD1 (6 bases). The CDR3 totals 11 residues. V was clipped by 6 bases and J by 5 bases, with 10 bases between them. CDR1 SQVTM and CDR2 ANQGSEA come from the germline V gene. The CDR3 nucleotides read TGCAGCGTAGGCAGGGGTGAGACCCAGTACTTC. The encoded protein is CSVGRGETQYF.

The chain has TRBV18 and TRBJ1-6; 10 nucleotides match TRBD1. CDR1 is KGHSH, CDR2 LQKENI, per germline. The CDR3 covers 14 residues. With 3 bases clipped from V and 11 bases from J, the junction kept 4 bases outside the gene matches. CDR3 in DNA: TGTGCCAGCTCACCCGGGACAGGGGAAACACCCCTCCACTTT. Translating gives CASSPGTGETPLHF.

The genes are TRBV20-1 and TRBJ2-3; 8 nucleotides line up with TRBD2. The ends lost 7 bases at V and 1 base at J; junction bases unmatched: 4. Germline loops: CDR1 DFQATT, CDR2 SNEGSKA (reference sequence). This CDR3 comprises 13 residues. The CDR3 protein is CSGETSGTDTQYF. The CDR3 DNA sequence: TGCAGTGGAGAGACTAGCGGCACAGATACGCAGTATTTT.

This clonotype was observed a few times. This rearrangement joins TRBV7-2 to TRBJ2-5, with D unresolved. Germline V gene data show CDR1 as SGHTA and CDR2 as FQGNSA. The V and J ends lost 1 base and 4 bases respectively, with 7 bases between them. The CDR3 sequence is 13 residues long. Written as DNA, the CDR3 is TGTGCCAGCAGCTTAGATCTACCAGAGACCCAGTACTTC. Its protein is CASSLDLPETQYF.

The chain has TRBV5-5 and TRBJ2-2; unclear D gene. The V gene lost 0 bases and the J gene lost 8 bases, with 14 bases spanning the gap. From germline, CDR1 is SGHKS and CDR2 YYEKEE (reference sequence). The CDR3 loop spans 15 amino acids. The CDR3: CASSLDGRSKGELFF. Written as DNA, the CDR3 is TGTGCCAGCAGCTTGGATGGGCGGAGTAAAGGGGAGCTGTTTTTT.

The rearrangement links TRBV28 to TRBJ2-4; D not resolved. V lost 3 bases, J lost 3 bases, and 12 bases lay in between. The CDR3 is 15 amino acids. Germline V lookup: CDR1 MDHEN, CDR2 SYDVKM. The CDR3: CASSFRTVGKNIQYF. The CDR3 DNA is TGTGCCAGCAGTTTCCGGACGGTCGGCAAAAACATTCAGTACTTC.

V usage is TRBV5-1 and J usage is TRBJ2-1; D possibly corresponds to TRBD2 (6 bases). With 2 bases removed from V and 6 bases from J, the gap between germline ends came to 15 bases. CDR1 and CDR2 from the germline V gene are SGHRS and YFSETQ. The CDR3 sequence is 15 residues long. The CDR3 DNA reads TGCGCCAGCAGCTTTTTTTTATCGGGAGTCAATGAGCAGTTCTTC. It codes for CASSFFLSGVNEQFF.